This TCR beta chain came from a study of CD8+CD57+ T cells in acquired aplastic anemia. Patients chosen for sequencing had shown CD8+CD57+ cell expansion by flow cytometry. Study results and caveats: For CD8+ Simpson's diversity, patients and controls showed no significant difference.

This clonotype was seen more than once but under ten times. Its antigen is not identified. Using genomic DNA as the template, TCR beta VDJ and CDR3 profiling was carried out. Each CDR3 protein is one row after TCRdb ran MiXCR on the reads. The table shows roughly 200,000 distinct CDR3 sequences, with more than 60% occurring only once. The CDR3 runs to 12 residues. Trimming took off 11 bases at V and 5 bases at J, with 16 bases between the two ends. Germline loops: CDR1 MNHNY, CDR2 SVGAGI (reference sequence). This sequence was found in a human donor with aplastic anemia. Sequencing was performed on sorted CD4+, CD8+, or CD8+CD57+ T cells (not recorded which) from PBMCs. The V and J genes are TRBV6-6 and TRBJ2-7, with D maybe TRBD1 (5 bases). The CDR3 DNA is TGTGCCGCTCGGCCAGGGTCCCACGAGCAGTACTTC. Protein: CAARPGSHEQYF.